The rows below give T cell receptor beta chains drawn from one sample of a study of CD8+ T cells in alopecia areata. TCRdb's copy holds only in-frame clones and misses some; the assay was immunoSEQ multiplex PCR. The table has almost 250,000 clones, around 67% seen once. This material consisted of CD4+ T cells sorted from blood, taken at week 0. Receptors originate from a human donor with alopecia areata. The CDR3 runs from the conserved cysteine through the conserved F or W.

TRBJ2-5,TRBV30,CAWRPGQGFQETQYF
TRBJ2-3,TRBV29-1,CSVERGSLYF
TRBJ2-7,TRBV7-9,CASSVDSGGSYEQYF
TRBJ2-4,TRBV5-1,CASSLGPAKNIQYF
TRBJ2-3,TRBV5-4,CASSPEGSVRTDTQYF
TRBJ2-2,TRBV27,CASSLAVNTGELFF
TRBJ2-5,TRBV9,CASSARDRGGETQYF
TRBJ1-1,TRBV30,CAWSVRSSTEAFF
TRBJ1-1,TRBV30,CAWSVLEGVAFF
TRBJ1-1,TRBV30,CAWSVPGQPYTEAFF
TRBJ2-5,TRBV25-1,CASSEEGGAETQYF
TRBJ2-5,TRBV7-9,CASSWQGRQETQYF
TRBJ2-1,TRBV7-6,CASSPTGGNYNEQFF
TRBJ1-6,TRBV30,CAWSPPQGSLDSPLHF
TRBJ2-7,TRBV5-4,CASSIRGPYEQYF
TRBJ2-1,TRBV19,CASSIARGGEQFF
TRBJ2-3,TRBV20-1,CSAYHLDTQYF
TRBJ2-3,TRBV29-1,CSVLMGTDTQYF
TRBJ2-3,TRBV7-3,CASSLIGGVSTDTQYF
TRBJ2-5,TRBV9,CASSVLGGGQETQYF
TRBJ2-7,TRBV5-5,CASSLTGRGEQYF
TRBJ2-3,TRBV30,CAWRAPVTQYF